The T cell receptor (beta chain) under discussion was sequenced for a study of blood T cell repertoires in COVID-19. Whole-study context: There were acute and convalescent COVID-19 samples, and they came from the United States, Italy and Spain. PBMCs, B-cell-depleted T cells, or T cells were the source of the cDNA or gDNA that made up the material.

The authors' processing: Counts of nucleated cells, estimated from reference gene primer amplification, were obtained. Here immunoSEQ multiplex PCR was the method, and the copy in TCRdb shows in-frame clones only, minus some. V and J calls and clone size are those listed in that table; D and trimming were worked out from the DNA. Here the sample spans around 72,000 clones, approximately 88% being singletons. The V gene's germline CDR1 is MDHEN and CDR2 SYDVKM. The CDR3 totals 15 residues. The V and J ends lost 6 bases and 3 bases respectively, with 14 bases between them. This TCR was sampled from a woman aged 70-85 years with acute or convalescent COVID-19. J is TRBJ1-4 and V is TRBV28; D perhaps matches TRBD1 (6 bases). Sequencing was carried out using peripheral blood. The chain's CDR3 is CASRTAGAANEKLFF. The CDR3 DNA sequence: TGTGCCAGCAGGACGGCAGGGGCCGCTAATGAAAAACTGTTTTTT.